Sequencing of this T cell receptor (beta chain) was carried out in a study of blood T cell repertoires in COVID-19. The method was immunoSEQ multiplex PCR; TCRdb's version includes in-frame clones alone and lacks a portion of them. The sample yields 150,000 or so clones, 85% to 90% seen once. J was trimmed by 7 bases and V by 5 bases; bases with no gene match: 12. This CDR3 contains 15 residues. Germline CDR1 reads LGHDT; CDR2 reads YNNKEL (reference sequence). This clonotype was sampled from a man aged 18 to 30 with COVID-19, enrolled during active disease. What was sequenced was peripheral blood. J is TRBJ2-7 and V is TRBV3-1 (or the pseudogene TRBV3-2), with 9 positions matching TRBD2. CDR3 bases: TGTGCCAGCAGCAATGGCGGGGCGGGAGGGAATGAGCAGTACTTC. Protein sequence: CASSNGGAGGNEQYF.